Listed below are T cell receptor beta chains from one sample, sequenced in a study of blood T cell repertoires in COVID-19. The method was immunoSEQ multiplex PCR; TCRdb's version includes in-frame clones alone and lacks a portion of them. The data show around 260,000 clones, about 85% seen once. What was sequenced was peripheral blood. Receptor source: a human donor with COVID-19, enrolled during active disease. The donor label of this sample is uncertain. Each CDR3 is given with its conserved first and last residue. A D gene is named only where the DNA matches it firmly. Size is omitted from some rows. Given values are once, few, many or a class for expanded clones.

TRBJ1-5 TRBV28 TRBD1 - TGTGCCAGCAGACGGACAGGTGATCTTAGCAATCAGCCCCAGCATTTT CASRRTGDLSNQPQHF
TRBJ1-2 TRBV30 - - TGTGCCTGGAGTGTACTCAGGGGACCCATGGGTGGCTACACCTTC CAWSVLRGPMGGYTF
TRBJ1-2 TRBV19 TRBD1 - TGTGCCAGTAGTATAGGGTCACAGGGGATGGATGGCTACACCTTC CASSIGSQGMDGYTF
TRBJ2-3 TRBV11-2 - - TGTGCCAGCAGCCCGGGACTCCCCACAGATACGCAGTATTTT CASSPGLPTDTQYF
TRBJ1-2 TRBV28 - - TGTGCCAGCAGGCGAGGGCAGGGGACCTATGGCTACACCTTC CASRRGQGTYGYTF
TRBJ2-1 TRBV12-3/TRBV12-4 TRBD2 - TGTGCCAGCAGTCCCGGCGGGGGAATTGAGCAGTTCTTC CASSPGGGIEQFF
TRBJ1-3 TRBV6-5 - - TGTGCCAGCGGGGAGACAGGTGGAAACACCATATATTTT CASGETGGNTIYF
TRBJ1-2 TRBV9 - - TGTGCCAGCAGCGTTTCGACAGCGTATGGCTACACCTTC CASSVSTAYGYTF
TRBJ1-2 TRBV7-9 - - TGTGCCAGCAGCCGACAGGAGTCCTATGGCTACACCTTC CASSRQESYGYTF
TRBJ1-3 TRBV4-3 - - TGCGCCAGCAGCCAAGAAACGGGGGACCCTGGAAACACCATATATTTT CASSQETGDPGNTIYF
TRBJ1-2 TRBV18 - - TGTGCCAGCTCACCCTTAGACAACGTCTATGGCTACACCTTC CASSPLDNVYGYTF
TRBJ2-3 TRBV4-1 - - TGCGCCAGCAGCCAAGGGCAGGACTATTATTCGGCAGATACGCAGTATTTT CASSQGQDYYSADTQYF
TRBJ2-3 TRBV2 TRBD2 - TGTGCCAGCAGGGAACAAGGACTAGCAGATACGCAGTATTTT CASREQGLADTQYF
TRBJ2-1 TRBV3-1/TRBV3-2 - - TGTGCCAGCAGCCAAGACGATCCAGCGGGCGCCTACAATGAGCAGTTCTTC CASSQDDPAGAYNEQFF
TRBJ2-3 TRBV19 TRBD2 - TGTGCCAGTAGTACGAATCCGGGACTAGCGGGAGTGGATACGCAGTATTTT CASSTNPGLAGVDTQYF
TRBJ1-3 TRBV28 TRBD1 - TGTGCCATGAGGGGGCTTGGAAACACCATATATTTT CAMRGLGNTIYF
TRBJ1-2 TRBV19 TRBD1 - TGTGCCAGTATGGGTAGGACAGGCGCTCTTTTCTATGGCTACACCTTC CASMGRTGALFYGYTF
TRBJ2-7 TRBV28 - many TGTGCCAGCAGTGCCTACAGGGACGAGCAGTACTTC CASSAYRDEQYF
TRBJ1-6 TRBV5-1 TRBD1 - TGCGCCAGCAGCTTGGGGACAGGGGATAATTCACCCCTCCACTTT CASSLGTGDNSPLHF
TRBJ2-3 TRBV7-9 TRBD2 - TGTGCCAGCAGCTTAAGCTACGCGGGAGGGACAGATACGCAGTATTTT CASSLSYAGGTDTQYF
TRBJ2-7 TRBV5-5 TRBD1 - TGTGCCAGCAGCTTGGCAGGGGGCGTATACGAGCAGTACTTC CASSLAGGVYEQYF
TRBJ2-2 TRBV5-1 TRBD2 - TGCGCCAGCAGCTACTCCGGGACTAGCCAGTCAGGCGGGGAGCTGTTTTTT CASSYSGTSQSGGELFF
TRBJ1-3 TRBV19 - - TGTGCCAGTTGGGGCAGAGCTGGAAACACCATATATTTT CASWGRAGNTIYF
TRBJ1-3 TRBV7-2 - - TGTGCCAGCAGTAACAATCTTCGTGGTGGAAACACCATATATTTT CASSNNLRGGNTIYF
TRBJ2-7 TRBV15 TRBD1 few TGTGCCACCAGCAAATTGACAGGGGTAGTCTACGAGCAGTACTTC CATSKLTGVVYEQYF
TRBJ1-2 TRBV7-9 TRBD1 - TGTGCCAGCAGCCCCGGGACAGCCTATGGCTACACCTTC CASSPGTAYGYTF
TRBJ1-1 TRBV19 - - TGTGCCAGTAGTCCAAGACAGGTAAACACTGAAGCTTTCTTT CASSPRQVNTEAFF
TRBJ2-2 TRBV11-2 - once TGTGCCAGCAGCCCCCGAGGACAGAACACCGGGGAGCTGTTTTTT CASSPRGQNTGELFF